This T cell receptor (beta chain) was found in a study of blood T cell repertoires in COVID-19. This clone showed up just once. As processed by the authors: Reference gene primer amplification in the assay estimated nucleated cell counts. Assay: immunoSEQ multiplex PCR; the TCRdb copy retains only in-frame clones and omits some. V and J calls and clone size are given by that table; D and trimming were obtained from the DNA. The sample gives roughly 100,000 clones, about 87% of which show up once; 10% to 15% is in the top ten. Trimming removed 1 base from V and 2 bases from J, with 12 bases in between. Germline values: CDR1 LGHNA, CDR2 YNFKEQ. CDR3 length: 15 residues.

The sequence derives from a human donor in a cohort sampled during active or convalescent COVID-19. This chain joins TRBV4-2 and TRBJ2-7; D possibly corresponds to TRBD1 (5 bases). The sequenced material came from peripheral blood. In nucleotides, the CDR3 is TGTGCCAGCAGCCAAGGGCCCGGACACCCCTACGAGCAGTACTTC. This translates into CASSQGPGHPYEQYF.